A selection of T cell receptor beta chains follows, all from one sample in a study of blood T cell repertoires in COVID-19. The assay was immunoSEQ multiplex PCR, and TCRdb's table has in-frame clones only and misses some. Seen here are some 300,000 clones, roughly 91% observed once, and the top ten hold 2.5% to 3.5%. Sequenced input: PBMCs or T cells enriched from blood (not recorded which). The receptors shown here come from a woman aged 50 to 65 who had been exposed to COVID-19. CDR3s include the opening cysteine and the closing phenylalanine or tryptophan. The order of the fields is CDR3 protein, CDR3 DNA, D gene, J gene, V gene, clone size. The D gene is left open where the match is weak. Only part of the rows carry a size: once, few, many, or a class if the clone is expanded.

CASRPTRDTGELFF,TGTGCCAGCAGGCCGACTAGGGACACCGGGGAGCTGTTTTTT,-,TRBJ2-2,TRBV5-5,-
CASSLAGQEETQYF,TGCGCCAGCAGCTTGGCAGGGCAGGAAGAGACCCAGTACTTC,-,TRBJ2-5,TRBV5-1,-
CASSSGGVTEAFF,TGTGCCAGCAGTTCGGGAGGGGTCACTGAAGCTTTCTTT,-,TRBJ1-1,TRBV28,-
CASSYNGQLYNSPLHF,TGTGCCAGCAGTTACAACGGACAGTTGTATAATTCACCCCTCCACTTT,-,TRBJ1-6,TRBV6-2/TRBV6-3,-
CASSQDRGTPNSPLHF,TGCGCCAGCAGCCAAGATCGAGGGACACCGAATTCACCCCTCCACTTT,-,TRBJ1-6,TRBV4-1,-
CASSGTSGGVETQYF,TGTGCCAGCAGTGGGACTAGCGGGGGGGTAGAGACCCAGTACTTC,TRBD2,TRBJ2-5,TRBV2,few
CASSSGEGLDTQYF,TGCGCCAGCAGCTCGGGGGAAGGGCTGGATACGCAGTATTTT,-,TRBJ2-3,TRBV5-1,-
CATSRARVATNEKLFF,TGTGCCACCAGCAGGGCCCGGGTTGCAACTAATGAAAAACTGTTTTTT,-,TRBJ1-4,TRBV15,-
CASSAQGQYGNTIYF,TGTGCCAGCAGCGCTCAAGGACAGTACGGAAACACCATATATTTT,-,TRBJ1-3,TRBV6-5,-
CASSPIDRVRQPQHF,TGTGCCAGCAGCCCTATCGACAGGGTCCGGCAGCCCCAGCATTTT,TRBD1,TRBJ1-5,TRBV27,-
CASSLTYEQYF,TGTGCCAGCAGCCTAACCTACGAGCAGTACTTC,-,TRBJ2-7,TRBV7-2,few
CASSGAAAGYTF,TGTGCCAGCAGTGGGGCAGCCGCAGGCTACACCTTC,-,TRBJ1-2,TRBV2,-
CASSVGHGNEQYF,TGTGCCAGTAGTGTGGGACATGGCAACGAGCAGTACTTC,-,TRBJ2-7,TRBV19,once
CASSGRDRGRNYGYTF,TGTGCCAGCAGTGGCCGGGACAGGGGTCGTAACTATGGCTACACCTTC,TRBD1,TRBJ1-2,TRBV2,once
CASTSAPGTGNNQPQHF,TGTGCCAGTACCTCGGCCCCCGGGACAGGGAACAATCAGCCCCAGCATTTT,TRBD1,TRBJ1-5,TRBV19,-
CASLDRVNEKLFF,TGTGCCAGCTTGGACAGGGTTAATGAAAAACTGTTTTTT,TRBD1,TRBJ1-4,TRBV2,-
CASTRTSSDTQYF,TGCGCCAGCACCAGGACTAGTTCTGATACGCAGTATTTT,TRBD2,TRBJ2-3,TRBV10-2,-
CASRGDSTNQPQHF,TGTGCCAGCAGGGGGGACAGCACAAATCAGCCCCAGCATTTT,TRBD1,TRBJ1-5,TRBV2,-
CAISRTSGGVEDTQYF,TGTGCCATCAGCAGGACTAGCGGGGGGGTTGAAGATACGCAGTATTTT,TRBD2,TRBJ2-3,TRBV10-3,-
CASSLGARGRAVSGNTIYF,TGCGCCAGCAGCTTGGGCGCCAGGGGACGTGCCGTCTCCGGAAACACCATATATTTT,-,TRBJ1-3,TRBV5-1,-